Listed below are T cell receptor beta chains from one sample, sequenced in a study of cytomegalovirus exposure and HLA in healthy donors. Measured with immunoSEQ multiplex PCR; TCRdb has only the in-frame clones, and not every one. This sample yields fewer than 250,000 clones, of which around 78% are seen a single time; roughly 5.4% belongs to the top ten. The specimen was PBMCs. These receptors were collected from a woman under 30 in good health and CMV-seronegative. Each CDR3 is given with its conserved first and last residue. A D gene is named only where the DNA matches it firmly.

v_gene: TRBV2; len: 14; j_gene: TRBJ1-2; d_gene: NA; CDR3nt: TGTGCCAGCAGCGTGGAAGGGGCCAACTATGGCTACACCTTC; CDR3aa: CASSVEGANYGYTF
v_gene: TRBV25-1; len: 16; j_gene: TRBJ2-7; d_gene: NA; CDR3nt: TGTGCCAGCAGTGGGGGACCGCAACCCTGGGGTTACGAGCAGTACTTC; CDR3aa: CASSGGPQPWGYEQYF
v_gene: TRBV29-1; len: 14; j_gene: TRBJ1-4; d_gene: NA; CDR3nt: TGCAGCGTTCAATATGGGGGGACTAATGAAAAACTGTTTTTT; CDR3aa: CSVQYGGTNEKLFF
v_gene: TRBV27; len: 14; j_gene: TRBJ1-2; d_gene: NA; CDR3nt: TGTGCCAGCAGTTTTGGGCCAGGATTCTATGGCTACACCTTC; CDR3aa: CASSFGPGFYGYTF
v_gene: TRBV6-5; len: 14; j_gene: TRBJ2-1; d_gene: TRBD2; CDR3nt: TGTGCCAGCAGTCCCGGACTAGTAGGGAATGAGCAGTTCTTC; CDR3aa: CASSPGLVGNEQFF
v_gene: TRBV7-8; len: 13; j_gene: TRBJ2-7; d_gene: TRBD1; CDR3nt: TGTGCCAGCAGCCCGGGGACAGGCTACGAGCAGTACTTC; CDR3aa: CASSPGTGYEQYF
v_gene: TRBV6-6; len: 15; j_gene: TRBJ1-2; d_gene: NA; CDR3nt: TGTGCCAGCAGTTACGGCAAGGGGAATAACTATGGCTACACCTTC; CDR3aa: CASSYGKGNNYGYTF
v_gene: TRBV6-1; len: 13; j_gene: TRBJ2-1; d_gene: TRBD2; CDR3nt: TGTGCCATATCTAGCGGGTTCATTAATGAGCAGTTCTTC; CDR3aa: CAISSGFINEQFF
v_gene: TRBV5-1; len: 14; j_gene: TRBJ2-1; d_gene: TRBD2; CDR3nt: TGCGCCAGCAGCCGGACTAGCTCCTACAATGAGCAGTTCTTC; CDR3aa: CASSRTSSYNEQFF
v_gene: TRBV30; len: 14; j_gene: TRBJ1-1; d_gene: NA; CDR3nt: TGTGCCTGGAGAAGGGACACTCCGAACACTGAAGCTTTCTTT; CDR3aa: CAWRRDTPNTEAFF
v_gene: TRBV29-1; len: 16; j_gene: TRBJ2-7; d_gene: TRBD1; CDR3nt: TGCAGCGTTGAAGGGTCGCCCGGGACAGGGCCGGACGAGCAGTACTTC; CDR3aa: CSVEGSPGTGPDEQYF
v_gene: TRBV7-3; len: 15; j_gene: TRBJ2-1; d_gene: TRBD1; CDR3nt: TGTGCCAGCAGCCCAGACAGGGGGCACTACAATGAGCAGTTCTTC; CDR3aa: CASSPDRGHYNEQFF
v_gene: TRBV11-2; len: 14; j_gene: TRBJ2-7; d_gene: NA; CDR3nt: TGTGCCAGCAGCTTAGCGGCAGGTGCCTACGAGCAGTACTTC; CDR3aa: CASSLAAGAYEQYF
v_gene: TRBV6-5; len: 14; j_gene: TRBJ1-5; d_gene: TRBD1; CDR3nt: TGTGCCAGCAGGCCCCGAGACAGGGCTCAGCCCCAGCATTTT; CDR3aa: CASRPRDRAQPQHF
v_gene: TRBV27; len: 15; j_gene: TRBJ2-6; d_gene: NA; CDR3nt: TGTGCCAGCAGTCCTACAGGGTCTGGGGCCAACGTCCTGACTTTC; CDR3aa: CASSPTGSGANVLTF
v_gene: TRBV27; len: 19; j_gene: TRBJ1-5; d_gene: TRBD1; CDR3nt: TGTGCCAGCAGTTTATCCCTACACCCAGGGGGAAAAGGCAATCAGCCCCAGCATTTT; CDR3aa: CASSLSLHPGGKGNQPQHF
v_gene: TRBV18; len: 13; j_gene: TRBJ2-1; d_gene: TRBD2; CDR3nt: TGTGCCAGCTCACCACTGACTAGCATTGAGCAGTTCTTC; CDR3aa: CASSPLTSIEQFF
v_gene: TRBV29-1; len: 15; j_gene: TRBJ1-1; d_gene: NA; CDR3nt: TGCAGCGTCCCGAGACCCACAGGGACGAACACTGAAGCTTTCTTT; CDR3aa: CSVPRPTGTNTEAFF